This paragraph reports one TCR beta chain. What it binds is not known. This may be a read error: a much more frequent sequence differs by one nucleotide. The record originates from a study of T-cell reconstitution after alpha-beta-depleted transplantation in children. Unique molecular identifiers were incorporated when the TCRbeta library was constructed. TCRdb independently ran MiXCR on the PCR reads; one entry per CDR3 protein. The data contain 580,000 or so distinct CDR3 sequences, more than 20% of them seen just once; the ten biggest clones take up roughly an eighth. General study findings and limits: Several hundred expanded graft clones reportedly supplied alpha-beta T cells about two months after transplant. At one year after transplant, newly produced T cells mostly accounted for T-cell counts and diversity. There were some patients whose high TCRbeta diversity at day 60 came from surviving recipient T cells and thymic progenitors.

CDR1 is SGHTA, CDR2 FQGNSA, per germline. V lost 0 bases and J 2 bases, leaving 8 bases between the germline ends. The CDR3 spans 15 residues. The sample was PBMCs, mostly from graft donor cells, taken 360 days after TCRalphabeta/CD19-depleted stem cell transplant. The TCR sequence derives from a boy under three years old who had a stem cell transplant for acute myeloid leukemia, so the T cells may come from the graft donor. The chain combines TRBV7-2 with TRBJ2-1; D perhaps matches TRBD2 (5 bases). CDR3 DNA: TGTGCCAGCAGCTTAGCGGGGAGCCCCTACAATGAGCAGTTCTTC. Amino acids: CASSLAGSPYNEQFF.